This is a list of T cell receptor beta chains from one sample in a study of blood T cell repertoires in COVID-19. The assay was immunoSEQ multiplex PCR, and TCRdb's table has in-frame clones only and misses some. The sample includes around 120,000 clones, about nine tenths of them seen just once. The specimen was peripheral blood. The receptor set was obtained from a human donor in a cohort sampled during active COVID-19. CDR3s include the opening cysteine and the closing phenylalanine or tryptophan. The D gene is left open where the match is weak. Only part of the rows carry a size: once, few, many, or a class if the clone is expanded.

TRBD1 | TRBJ1-4 | . | TRBV6-7 | TGTGCCAGCAGTTACAGGCCGGGACAGGCGTCTAAAGGGGGTGAAAAACTGTTTTTT | CASSYRPGQASKGGEKLFF
TRBD1 | TRBJ2-2 | . | TRBV9 | TGTGCCAGCAGCCCTCCGGGACAGGGGCCGCCCGGGGAGCTGTTTTTT | CASSPPGQGPPGELFF
. | TRBJ1-5 | . | TRBV19 | TGTGCCAGTAGTATCTCCGGGGATGGCAATCAGCCCCAGCATTTT | CASSISGDGNQPQHF
TRBD1 | TRBJ2-2 | . | TRBV6-5 | TGTGCCAGCAGCCGACAGGGTTCGAACACCGGGGAGCTGTTTTTT | CASSRQGSNTGELFF
. | TRBJ1-3 | . | TRBV5-4 | TGTGCCAGCAGCTTGGGGAGCCCGAGTGGAAACACCATATATTTT | CASSLGSPSGNTIYF
. | TRBJ1-1 | . | TRBV11-2 | TGTGCCAGCAGTCCCGACAGACACACTGAAGCTTTCTTT | CASSPDRHTEAFF
. | TRBJ1-1 | once | TRBV11-2 | TGTGCCAGCAGCTTAGGGGCAGGAAACACTGAAGCTTTCTTT | CASSLGAGNTEAFF
. | TRBJ2-1 | . | TRBV6-5 | TGTGCCAGCAACCGGGGGGCGGGGCCCTACAATGAGCAGTTCTTC | CASNRGAGPYNEQFF
TRBD1 | TRBJ2-7 | . | TRBV5-1 | TGCGCCAGCAGCTTGGGAGGGGGCGAGTACGAGCAGTACTTC | CASSLGGGEYEQYF
TRBD1 | TRBJ2-1 | few | TRBV19 | TGTGCCAGTAGTTTCCCGGGACAGGGGATTAATGAGCAGTTCTTC | CASSFPGQGINEQFF
TRBD2 | TRBJ2-5 | . | TRBV6-5 | TGTGCCAGCAGTTATAGGGCTAGCGGGGAAGGAGAGACCCAGTACTTC | CASSYRASGEGETQYF
. | TRBJ2-1 | . | TRBV7-2 | TGTGCCAGCAGCTTAGCGAGAGCGACCGCTGGCTCCTACAATGAGCAGTTCTTC | CASSLARATAGSYNEQFF
TRBD1 | TRBJ1-2 | once | TRBV3-1/TRBV3-2 | TGTGCCAGCAGCCAAGCGGCCCGTCAGACAGGGTCTGGCTACACCTTC | CASSQAARQTGSGYTF
. | TRBJ2-3 | once | TRBV5-1 | TGCGCCAGCAGCGTGGGACTCTTAAGCACAGATACGCAGTATTTT | CASSVGLLSTDTQYF
. | TRBJ1-5 | . | TRBV7-2 | TGTGCCAGCAGCTTACAGGGATATAGCAATCAGCCCCAGCATTTT | CASSLQGYSNQPQHF
. | TRBJ2-7 | . | TRBV7-2 | TGTGCCAGCAGTCTAGGAACGGGGGCCTACGAGCAGTACTTC | CASSLGTGAYEQYF
. | TRBJ2-1 | . | TRBV24-1 | TGTGCCACCAGTGTTGCTAGCGTCCATGAGCAGTTCTTC | CATSVASVHEQFF
. | TRBJ1-2 | . | TRBV7-8 | TGTGCCAGCAGCTTAGGTATTGGGGGCCCTAACTATGGCTACACCTTC | CASSLGIGGPNYGYTF
TRBD1 | TRBJ1-1 | . | TRBV10-3 | TGTGCCATCAGGTCCAGGGGGCAGAACACTGAAGCTTTCTTT | CAIRSRGQNTEAFF
. | TRBJ1-2 | . | TRBV18 | TGTGCCAGCTCACCACCCGGCAGGGACTATGGCTACACCTTC | CASSPPGRDYGYTF
. | TRBJ1-1 | . | TRBV5-4 | TGTGCCAGCAGCTTTTTGTCGGGAGCCACTGAAGCTTTCTTT | CASSFLSGATEAFF
TRBD1 | TRBJ2-2 | . | TRBV3-1/TRBV3-2 | TGTGCCAGCAGCCAAGTTCCGGGACAGGGTAACGGGGAGCTGTTTTTT | CASSQVPGQGNGELFF
. | TRBJ2-7 | . | TRBV27 | TGTGCCAGCAGTTTTTCAGGCCCGGGGGAGCAGTACTTC | CASSFSGPGEQYF
. | TRBJ2-5 | . | TRBV7-8 | TGTGCCAGCAGCTTGGGTCGTCGACTCGACAGTTCAAATGGTGGGACCCAGTACTTC | CASSLGRRLDSSNGGTQYF
TRBD2 | TRBJ2-3 | . | TRBV14 | TGTGCCAGCAGCCAAGCCCTCCCCCCCGGACTAGCGGGGATAACTAGCACAGATACGCAGTATTTT | CASSQALPPGLAGITSTDTQYF
TRBD2 | TRBJ2-7 | . | TRBV10-1 | TGCGCCAGCCCGCGACTAGCGGGCTCCTACGAGCAGTACTTC | CASPRLAGSYEQYF
. | TRBJ1-3 | . | TRBV5-4 | TGTGCCAGCAGCCCAGGGGTCGGAAACACCATATATTTT | CASSPGVGNTIYF